The next 11 T cell receptor beta chains were all read from a single sample in a study of T cell repertoires in cytomegalovirus infection. TCRdb redid the calling of the reads with MiXCR, one entry per CDR3 protein. Of 310,000 or so distinct CDR3 sequences listed, about 9.1% were seen once; the top ten hold less than 3%. Sample: PBMCs. The receptors originated from a human donor in good health (CMV status not recorded). Some clones in this sample may be carry-over from other donors' samples.

Ten or more counts support this clonotype. The genes are TRBV7-2 and TRBJ1-5; D gene unclear. The CDR3 contains 16 residues. Looked up from germline, CDR1 is SGHTA and CDR2 is FQGNSA. With 2 bases removed from V and 0 bases from J, the gap between germline ends came to 11 bases. The CDR3: CASSLYAEYSNQPQHF. The DNA for the CDR3 is TGTGCCAGCAGCTTATACGCGGAATATAGCAATCAGCCCCAGCATTTT.

This clonotype was found a few times. V and J are TRBV7-9 and TRBJ2-5; the D gene is possibly TRBD2 (6 bases). The germline gives CDR1 SEHNR, CDR2 FQNEAQ (reference sequence). The V end was cut by 5 bases, the J end by 0 bases, with 10 bases between. The CDR3 loop spans 14 amino acids. The CDR3: CASSRTGDQETQYF. DNA for the CDR3: TGTGCCAGCAGCCGAACGGGGGACCAAGAGACCCAGTACTTC.

Only a few counts were recorded for this clonotype. The chain couples TRBV24-1 to TRBJ2-2; unclear D gene. The ends were cut back, 0 bases at V and 5 bases at J, with 0 bases in the middle. Germline lookup yields CDR1 KGHDR and CDR2 SFDVKD. The CDR3 runs to 12 residues. CDR3 sequence reads: CATSDLTGELFF. The CDR3, as DNA: TGTGCCACCAGTGATTTGACCGGGGAGCTGTTTTTT.

This clonotype showed up many times. The chain couples TRBV6-5 to TRBJ2-3; D is unresolved. Germline values: CDR1 MNHEY, CDR2 SVGAGI. The V gene lost 8 bases and the J gene lost 4 bases, with 10 bases spanning the gap. The CDR3 has 12 residues. This chain's CDR3 is CASRKNADTQYF. The CDR3 nucleotides read TGTGCCAGCCGCAAAAACGCAGATACGCAGTATTTT.

Turning to this clonotype: A much larger clone sits a single nucleotide away, making a read error possible. The chain has TRBV5-4 and TRBJ2-1, with no clear D. Germline-derived CDR1 and CDR2 are SGHNT and YYREEE (reference sequence). V lost 0 bases to trimming and J lost 12 bases, with 10 bases between them. The CDR3 runs to 12 residues. The DNA of the CDR3 is TGTGCCAGCAGCTTGGCCGGAGATAGGCAGTTCTTC. Translating it yields CASSLAGDRQFF.

The table lists this clonotype with many counts. CDR3 sequence reads: CSAKILAGGPDTQYF. The CDR3 region has the DNA TGCAGTGCTAAAATACTAGCGGGGGGGCCCGATACGCAGTATTTT. The chain couples TRBV20-1 to TRBJ2-3; TRBD2 agrees at 13 bases. V lost 4 bases, J lost 6 bases, and 7 bases stayed unmatched. This CDR3 contains 15 residues. Germline values: CDR1 DFQATT, CDR2 SNEGSKA (reference sequence).

This clonotype occurred a few times. The chain couples TRBV6-6 to TRBJ1-5; 7 bases match TRBD1. Looked up from germline, CDR1 is MNHNY and CDR2 is SVGAGI (reference sequence). The V gene end was trimmed by 4 bases and the J gene end by 3 bases; junction bases not matched to a gene: 3. CDR3 length: 14 residues. CDR3 amino acids: CASSSGGFNQPQHF. For the CDR3, the DNA is TGTGCCAGCAGTTCAGGGGGGTTCAATCAGCCCCAGCATTTT.

The chain carries TRBV12-3 or TRBV12-4 and TRBJ2-5; 8 bases align to TRBD1. The CDR3 contains 17 residues. Trimming took 5 bases from V and 5 from J; bases not matched to a gene: 16. The DNA for the CDR3 is TGTGCCAGCAGTATAAGGACAGGGTGGGACGGTGAGGAGACCCAGTACTTC. Amino acid sequence: CASSIRTGWDGEETQYF.

This clonotype has just a few counts. The chain carries TRBV20-1 and TRBJ2-5, with a weak D call TRBD2 (7 bases). The germline CDR1 and CDR2 sequences are DFQATT and SNEGSKA (reference sequence). The V end lost 2 bases, the J end lost 0 bases, and 13 bases lay between the germline ends. This CDR3 region has 15 residues. DNA for the CDR3: TGCAGTGCTAGACAGGCGCGGGGGCACCAAGAGACCCAGTACTTC. It yields the protein CSARQARGHQETQYF.

This clonotype was observed at least ten times. This chain links TRBV7-2 with TRBJ1-6, with 10 bases matching TRBD1. V was clipped by 4 bases and J by 6 bases; unmatched bases: 3. The CDR3 spans 15 residues. CDR1 is SGHTA, CDR2 FQGNSA, per germline. In nucleotides, the CDR3 is TGTGCCAGCAGCTGGGGACAGGGGCGTAATTCACCCCTCCACTTT. It specifies CASSWGQGRNSPLHF.

J is TRBJ2-1 and V is TRBV5-6; TRBD2 is a possible D gene (5 bases). The CDR3 extends over 15 amino acids. Germline V gene lookup returns CDR1 SGHDT and CDR2 YYEEEE. The germline V and J ends were trimmed by 2 bases and 4 bases, with 13 bases remaining between them. The CDR3 sequence: CASSFARTRYNEQFF. The CDR3 DNA is TGTGCCAGCAGCTTCGCCCGTACTAGGTACAATGAGCAGTTCTTC. The whole variable domain, remainder taken from reference TRBV5-6 and TRBJ2-1, is DAGVTQSPTHLIKTRGQQVTLRCSPKSGHDTVSWYQQALGQGPQFIFQYYEEEERQRGNFPDRFSGHQFPNYSSELNVNALLLGDSALYLCASSFARTRYNEQFFGPGTRLTVL.